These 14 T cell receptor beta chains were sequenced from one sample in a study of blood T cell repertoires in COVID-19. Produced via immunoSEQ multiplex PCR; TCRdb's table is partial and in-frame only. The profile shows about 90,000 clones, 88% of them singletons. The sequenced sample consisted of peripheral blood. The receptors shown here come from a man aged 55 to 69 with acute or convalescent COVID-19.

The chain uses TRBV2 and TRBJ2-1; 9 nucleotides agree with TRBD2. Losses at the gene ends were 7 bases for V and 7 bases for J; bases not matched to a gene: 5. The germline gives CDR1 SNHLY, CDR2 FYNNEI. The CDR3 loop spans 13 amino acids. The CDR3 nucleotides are TGTGCCAGCAAGACTAGCGGAGGGAATGAGCAGTTCTTC. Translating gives CASKTSGGNEQFF.

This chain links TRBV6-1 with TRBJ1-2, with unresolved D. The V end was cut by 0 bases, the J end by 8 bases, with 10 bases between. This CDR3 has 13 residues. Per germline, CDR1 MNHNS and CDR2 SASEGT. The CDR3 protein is CASSEAYRSGYTF. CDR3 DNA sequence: TGTGCCAGCAGTGAAGCTTACCGGTCCGGCTACACCTTC.

The CDR3 nucleotides are TGTGCCAGCAGTGAGGCAGGCGTCGGCAATCAGCCCCAGCATTTT. Its translation is CASSEAGVGNQPQHF. The rearrangement links TRBV2 to TRBJ1-5; the D is unclear. Germline V lookup: CDR1 SNHLY, CDR2 FYNNEI. Trimming took off 3 bases at V and 2 bases at J, with 11 bases between the two ends. This CDR3 has 15 amino acids.

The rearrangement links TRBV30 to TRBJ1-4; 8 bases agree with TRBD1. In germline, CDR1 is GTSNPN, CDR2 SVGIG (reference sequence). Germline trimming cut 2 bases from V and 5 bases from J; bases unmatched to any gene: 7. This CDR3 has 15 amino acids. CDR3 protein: CAWSSEGQGNEKLFF. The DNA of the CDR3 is TGTGCCTGGAGTTCTGAAGGACAGGGCAATGAAAAACTGTTTTTT.

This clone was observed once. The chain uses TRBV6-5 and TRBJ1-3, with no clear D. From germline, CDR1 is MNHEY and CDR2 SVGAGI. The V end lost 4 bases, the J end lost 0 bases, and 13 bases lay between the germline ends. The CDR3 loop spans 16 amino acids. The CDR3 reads CASSFRSRSSGNTIYF. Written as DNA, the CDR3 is TGTGCCAGCAGTTTTAGGTCACGGAGCTCTGGAAACACCATATATTTT.

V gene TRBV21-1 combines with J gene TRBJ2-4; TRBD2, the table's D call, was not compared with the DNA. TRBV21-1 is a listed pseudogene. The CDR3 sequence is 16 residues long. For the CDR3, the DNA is TGTGCCAGCAGCAAAGCACTCAGACTAGCCAAAAACATTCAGTACTTC. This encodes CASSKALRLAKNIQYF.

The DNA of the CDR3 is TGTGCCAGCAGCCAAGATCTCTTGGGACAGAGGTTTAACTATGGCTACACCTTC. It is translated as CASSQDLLGQRFNYGYTF. The rearrangement uses TRBV3-1 (or the pseudogene TRBV3-2) and TRBJ1-2, with 7 bases that match TRBD1. Germline CDR1 and CDR2: LGHDT and YNNKEL (reference sequence). The V segment lost 0 bases and the J segment 1 base; nucleotides outside the gene matches: 11. This CDR3 spans 18 amino acids.

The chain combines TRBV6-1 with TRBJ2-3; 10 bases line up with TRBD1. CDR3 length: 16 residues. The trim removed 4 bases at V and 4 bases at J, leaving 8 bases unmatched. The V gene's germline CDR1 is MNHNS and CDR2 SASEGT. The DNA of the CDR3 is TGTGCCAGCAGTGTTACCGGGACAGGGGAACCAGATACGCAGTATTTT. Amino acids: CASSVTGTGEPDTQYF.

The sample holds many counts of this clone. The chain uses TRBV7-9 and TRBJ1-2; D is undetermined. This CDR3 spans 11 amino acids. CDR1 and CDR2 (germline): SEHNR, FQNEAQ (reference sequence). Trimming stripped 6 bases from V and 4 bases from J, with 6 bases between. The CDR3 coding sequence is TGTGCCAGCAGTACCGGCTATGGCTACACCTTC. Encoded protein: CASSTGYGYTF. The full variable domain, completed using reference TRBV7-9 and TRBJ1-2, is DTGVSQNPRHKITKRGQNVTFRCDPISEHNRLYWYRQTLGQGPEFLTYFQNEAQLEKSRLLSDRFSAERPKGSFSTLEIQRTEQGDSAMYLCASSTGYGYTFGSGTRLTVV.

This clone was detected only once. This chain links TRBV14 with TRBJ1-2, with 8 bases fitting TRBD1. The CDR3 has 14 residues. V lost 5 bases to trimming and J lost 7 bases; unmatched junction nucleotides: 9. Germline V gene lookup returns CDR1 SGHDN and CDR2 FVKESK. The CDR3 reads CASSRDRGSRGYTF. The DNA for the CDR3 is TGTGCCAGCAGCAGAGACAGGGGCTCCCGTGGCTACACCTTC.

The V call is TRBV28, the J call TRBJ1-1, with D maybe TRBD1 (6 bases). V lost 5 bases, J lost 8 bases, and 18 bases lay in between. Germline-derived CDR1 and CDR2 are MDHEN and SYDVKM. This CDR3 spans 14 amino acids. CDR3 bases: TGTGCCAGCAGTGTAAAACAGGGCATTACGGAAGCTTTCTTT. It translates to CASSVKQGITEAFF.

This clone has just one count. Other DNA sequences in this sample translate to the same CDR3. CDR3 sequence: CASSIVADQPQHF. Written as DNA, the CDR3 is TGTGCCAGTAGTATCGTGGCTGATCAGCCCCAGCATTTT. The genes are TRBV19 and TRBJ1-5; D uncertain. CDR1 and CDR2 (germline): LNHDA, SQIVND (reference sequence). This CDR3 contains 13 residues. Trimming took 3 bases from V and 5 from J, leaving 8 bases between them.

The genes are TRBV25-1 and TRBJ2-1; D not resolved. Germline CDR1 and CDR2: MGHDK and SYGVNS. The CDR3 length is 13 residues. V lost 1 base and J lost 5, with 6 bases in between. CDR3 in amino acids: CASSESGNNEQFF. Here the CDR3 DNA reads TGTGCCAGCAGTGAATCCGGTAACAATGAGCAGTTCTTC.

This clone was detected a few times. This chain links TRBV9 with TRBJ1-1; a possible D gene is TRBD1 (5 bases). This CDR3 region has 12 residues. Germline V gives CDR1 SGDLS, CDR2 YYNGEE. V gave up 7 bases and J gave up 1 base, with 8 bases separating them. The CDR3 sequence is CASGGWNTEAFF. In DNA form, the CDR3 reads TGTGCCAGCGGGGGGTGGAACACTGAAGCTTTCTTT.